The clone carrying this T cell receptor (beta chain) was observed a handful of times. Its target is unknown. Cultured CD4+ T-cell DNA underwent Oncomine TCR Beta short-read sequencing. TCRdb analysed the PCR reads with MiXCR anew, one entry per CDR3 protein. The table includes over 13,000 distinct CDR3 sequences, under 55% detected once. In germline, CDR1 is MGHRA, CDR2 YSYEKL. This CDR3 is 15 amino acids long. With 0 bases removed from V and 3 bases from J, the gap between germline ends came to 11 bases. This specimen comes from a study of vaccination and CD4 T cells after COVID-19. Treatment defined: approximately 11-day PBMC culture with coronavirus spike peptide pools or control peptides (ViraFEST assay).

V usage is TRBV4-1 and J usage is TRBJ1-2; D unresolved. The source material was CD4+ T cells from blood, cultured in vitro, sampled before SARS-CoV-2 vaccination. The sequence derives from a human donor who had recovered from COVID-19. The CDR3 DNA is TGCGCCAGCAGCCAAGATGGGCAGATCTACTATGGCTACACCTTC. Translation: CASSQDGQIYYGYTF.